The next 25 T cell receptor beta chains were all read from a single sample in a study of tumor-infiltrating lymphocytes in primary liver carcinoma. Total RNA (around 510 ng) served as template for TCR beta cDNA synthesis primed by a constant-region primer. Slightly modified ARM-PCR served as the procedure for the TCR beta libraries. These libraries came from three rounds of nested multiplex PCR. Two initial PCR rounds of approximately 10 cycles each paired TRBV1-TRBV30 forward primers with a C-beta reverse primer. Via MiXCR, TCRdb re-called the multiplex PCR reads, giving one row per CDR3 protein. The data show about 99,000 distinct CDR3 sequences, more than 60% seen once. Both RNA and DNA were isolated together from 20-30 mg of bulk tissue that had not been sorted. Sequences were obtained from liver tumor tissue from sampling region 5. The subset denotes: tumor region T5, tumor centre. The source is a woman aged 60-70 years with primary liver carcinoma and hepatitis B virus infection.

This clonotype was recorded at least ten times. This chain links TRBV6-6 with TRBJ1-6; D remains ambiguous. The CDR3 has 14 residues. Germline lookup yields CDR1 MNHNY and CDR2 SVGAGI (reference sequence). Trimming left V 4 bases short and J 10 bases short, with 14 bases between. The CDR3 nucleotides read TGTGCCAGCAGTTTGGACGGTTCAAGGTCACCCCTCCACTTT. It is translated as CASSLDGSRSPLHF.

For this clonotype: Mismatch with germline at one junction end may stem from a read error. The V gene is TRBV11-2, the J gene TRBJ2-1; perhaps TRBD2 as D (5 bases). CDR1 is SGHAT, CDR2 FQNNGV, per germline. This CDR3 spans 14 amino acids. In DNA form, the CDR3 reads TGTGCCAACAGTCCGGACTCGAGGTATAGGGAGCTGTCCTTC. This encodes CANSPDSRYRELSF.

Notes on this clonotype: The junction shows a germline mismatch at one end, possibly a read error. The chain links TRBV12-3 or TRBV12-4 to TRBJ2-1, with TRBD1 identical over 7 bases. CDR3 length equals 15 residues. CDR3 bases: TGTGCCAGCAGTAGGGTTAGGGGGCATTACAATGAGCAATTCTTC. It encodes CASSRVRGHYNEQFF.

This clonotype was found many times. This chain uses TRBV30 with TRBJ2-1, with D tentatively TRBD2 (5 bases). Germline CDR1 is GTSNPN and CDR2 is SVGIG (reference sequence). The length of the CDR3 is 14 residues. The V end was cut by 4 bases, the J end by 0 bases, with 10 bases between. CDR3 nucleotide sequence: TGTGCCTGGATCAGAGGGAACTCCTACAATGAGCAGTTCTTC. This encodes CAWIRGNSYNEQFF.

The V and J genes are TRBV2 and TRBJ2-1; D not certain. Germline V gene data show CDR1 as SNHLY and CDR2 as FYNNEI. CDR3 length: 13 residues. This CDR3 is CVSSTRFYNEQFF. DNA of the CDR3: TGTGTCAGTAGTACCCGATTCTACAATGAGCAGTTCTTC.

V is TRBV19 and J is TRBJ2-1; 16 nucleotides agree with TRBD2. Germline loops: CDR1 LNHDA, CDR2 SQIVND (reference sequence). The CDR3 contains 20 residues. Germline trimming cut 3 bases from V and 4 bases from J; bases unmatched to any gene: 12. The CDR3 region has the DNA TGTGCCAGTAGTATTATCGGGCCGGGACTAGCGGGAGGGGAGTACAATGAGCAGTTCTTC. Its translation: CASSIIGPGLAGGEYNEQFF. Drawing the rest from reference TRBV19 and TRBJ2-1, the complete variable domain is DGGITQSPKYLFRKEGQNVTLSCEQNLNHDAMYWYRQDPGQGLRLIYYSQIVNDFQKGDIAEGYSVSREKKESFPLTVTSAQKNPTAFYLCASSIIGPGLAGGEYNEQFFGPGTRLTVL.

This clonotype was observed a few times. A much bigger clone sits one base away, suggesting this may be a read error. The V and J genes are TRBV5-5 and TRBJ2-5; weak D call: TRBD2 (5 bases). The germline CDR1 and CDR2 sequences are SGHKS and YYEKEE (reference sequence). This CDR3 comprises 15 residues. CDR3: CTSSLALAPQETQYF. The CDR3 bases are TGTACCAGCAGCTTGGCATTAGCGCCTCAAGAGACCCAGTACTTC.

The chain couples TRBV21-1 to TRBJ1-4; the D call TRBD1 from the table was never checked on the DNA. TRBV21-1 is classified as a pseudogene. CDR3 length equals 17 residues. The CDR3 sequence: CASSKVRRGAPNEKLFF. The CDR3 DNA follows: TGTGCCAGCAGCAAAGTTAGGCGAGGCGCCCCTAATGAAAAACTGTTTTTT.

The CDR3 nucleotides read TGTGCCAGTGGCCCGGGAGGGGAAGGGCGTGAAAAACTGTTTTTT. Protein sequence: CASGPGGEGREKLFF. J is TRBJ1-4 and V is TRBV19; the D gene is possibly TRBD1 (5 bases). This CDR3 has 15 residues. V lost 8 bases to trimming and J lost 7 bases, with 20 bases between them. Looked up from germline, CDR1 is LNHDA and CDR2 is SQIVND (reference sequence).

Regarding this clonotype: One junction end does not reproduce the germline sequence, and a read error may be involved. The gene calls are TRBV5-1 and TRBJ1-2, with D perhaps matching TRBD1 (5 bases). The germline V gene has CDR1 SGHRS and CDR2 YFSETQ. There are 12 residues in the CDR3. The DNA for the CDR3 is TGTGCAAGCAGGGAGAGCAGCTATGGCTACACCTTC. As protein: CASRESSYGYTF.

This clonotype was seen once. Because it lacks the conserved phenylalanine or tryptophan at the end, this CDR3 is likely a read error. The J gene is TRBJ2-1, the V gene TRBV11-2; 14 positions match TRBD2. The CDR3 covers 14 residues. V gave up 3 bases and J gave up 8 bases; unmatched junction bases: 0. In germline, CDR1 is SGHAT, CDR2 FQNNGV. Here the CDR3 reads CASSLGLAGDEQFL. The CDR3 DNA reads TGTGCCAGCAGCTTGGGACTAGCGGGGGATGAGCAGTTCCTC.

As for this clonotype: Given a much more abundant clone one base away, this may be a read error. The rearrangement joins TRBV28 to TRBJ2-1, with TRBD1 as a possible D gene (5 bases). The germline V and J ends were trimmed by 5 bases and 8 bases, with 16 bases remaining between them. The CDR3 extends over 14 amino acids. The germline V gene has CDR1 MDHEN and CDR2 SYDVKM. CDR3 bases: TGTGCCAGCAGTACCCTCCGGACGACAGATGAGCAGTTCTTC. It codes for CASSTLRTTDEQFF.

Comment on this clonotype: One end of the junction is discordant with germline, which a read error may explain. The chain carries TRBV29-1 and TRBJ2-1, with D tentatively TRBD1 (6 bases). Germline V lookup: CDR1 SQVTM, CDR2 ANQGSEA. The CDR3 is 14 residues long. The CDR3 DNA reads as TGCAGCTCGAGGATAGGGGGACCCTACAATGAGCACTTCTTC. The encoded protein is CSSRIGGPYNEHFF.

In regard to this clonotype: This may arise from a read error, as a much more abundant clone is one base away. The chain uses TRBV5-4 and TRBJ2-1; 9 nucleotides line up with TRBD2. There are 15 residues in the CDR3. Trimming at V came to 0 bases and at J to 9 bases, leaving 7 bases not matched to a gene. Germline CDR1 and CDR2: SGHNT and YYREEE (reference sequence). Here the CDR3 DNA reads TGTGCCAGCAGCTTGGGTGGACTAGCGACCGTTGAGCAGTTCTTC. The encoded protein is CASSLGGLATVEQFF.

This clonotype was detected once. The CDR3 region has the DNA TGTGCCAGCAGCTTGTTAGGCACCTCTAGCACAGGTACACAGTATTTT. Its translation is CASSLLGTSSTGTQYF. The V call is TRBV5-6, the J call TRBJ2-3, with D possibly being TRBD1 or TRBD2 (5 bases each). V was clipped by 1 base and J by 12 bases, with 24 bases between them. Germline loops: CDR1 SGHDT, CDR2 YYEEEE. The CDR3 extends over 16 amino acids.

As concerns this clonotype: Being one base from a much bigger clone, this may be a read error. The chain employs TRBV30 and TRBJ2-3, with 11 bases that match TRBD2. Germline V gene sequence: CDR1 GTSNPN, CDR2 SVGIG (reference sequence). V was pared by 0 bases and J by 5 bases, with 4 bases of the junction left unmatched. This CDR3 is 15 amino acids long. The CDR3 is CAWSVGLAGIDTQYF. CDR3 bases: TGTGCCTGGAGTGTAGGACTAGCGGGTATAGATACGCAGTATTTT.

A note on this clonotype: It may be a read error: a sequence one base away is much more abundant. The chain combines TRBV6-5 with TRBJ1-1; D remains ambiguous. The CDR3 has 14 residues. CDR1 and CDR2 from the germline V gene are MNHEY and SVGAGI. The CDR3, as DNA: TGTACCGTTCAGCCCCGGGTGGGCTACACTGAAGCTTTCTTT. It translates to CTVQPRVGYTEAFF.

A word on this clonotype: A junction boundary mismatches the germline segment, possibly from a read error. This sequence joins TRBV28 and TRBJ2-5, with no clear D. Germline V lookup: CDR1 MDHEN, CDR2 SYDVKM. This CDR3 is 11 amino acids long. As DNA, the CDR3 is TGTGCCGGCAGTTTACGAGAGACCCAGTACTTC. Residues: CAGSLRETQYF.

This clonotype was counted once. Given a much more abundant clone one base away, this may be a read error. This chain connects TRBV10-1 to TRBJ1-5; D gene uncertain. V dropped 6 bases and J dropped 5 bases, with 11 bases sitting between them. The V gene's germline CDR1 is WNHNN and CDR2 SYGVQD (reference sequence). The CDR3 is 13 residues long. CDR3 region: CASSPRFDQPQHF. In DNA, the CDR3 is TGCGCCAGCAGCCCCAGGTTTGATCAGCCCCAGCATTTT.

With regard to this clonotype: In this CDR3 the conserved last residue, phenylalanine or tryptophan, is missing, so a read error is likely. The V and J genes are TRBV11-2 and TRBJ1-5, with D unclear. CDR3 length equals 13 residues. V gave up 0 bases and J gave up 4 bases, with 4 bases separating them. Germline CDR1 SGHAT, CDR2 FQNNGV. CDR3 protein: CASSLDENQPQHL. CDR3 bases: TGTGCCAGCAGCTTAGACGAGAATCAGCCCCAGCATCTT.

Regarding this clonotype: The junction and the germline gene differ at one end; a read error may be behind it. The rearrangement joins TRBV11-3 to TRBJ2-7; possibly TRBD2 for D (6 bases). The germline V gene encodes CDR1 SGHNT and CDR2 YENEEA. The CDR3 totals 14 residues. In DNA form, the CDR3 reads TGTGCCAGCAGCTTTAGCGGACGGGAGCACGAGCAGTACTTT. Encoded protein: CASSFSGREHEQYF. The whole variable domain, remainder taken from reference TRBV11-3 and TRBJ2-7, is EAGVVQSPRYKIIEKKQPVAFWCNPISGHNTLYWYLQNLGQGPELLIRYENEEAVDDSQLPKDRFSAERLKGVDSTLKIQPAELGDSAVYLCASSFSGREHEQYFGPGTRLTVT.

In this sample, this clonotype turned up once. At one end, the junction sequence differs from germline, possibly due to a read error. The chain carries TRBV6-1 and TRBJ2-7; a weak D match, TRBD2 (5 bases). CDR1 and CDR2 (germline): MNHNS, SASEGT. This CDR3 region has 15 residues. CDR3 region: CTSGEVRVGAYEQYF. CDR3 in DNA: TGTACCAGCGGAGAGGTGAGGGTTGGAGCCTACGAGCAGTACTTC.

The chain carries TRBV11-2 and TRBJ2-5, with D maybe TRBD1 (6 bases). This CDR3 is 15 amino acids long. In germline, CDR1 is SGHAT, CDR2 FQNNGV. The V end lost 11 bases, the J end lost 2 bases, and 21 bases lay between the germline ends. The CDR3 nucleotides read TGTGCCTGTAGCTTAGATCAGGGGCCTCAAGAGACCCAGTACTTC. Its protein product is CACSLDQGPQETQYF. Complete variable domain (other parts from reference TRBV11-2 and TRBJ2-5): EAGVAQSPRYKIIEKRQSVAFWCNPISGHATLYWYQQILGQGPKLLIQFQNNGVVDDSQLPKDRFSAERLKGVDSTLKIQPAKLEDSAVYLCACSLDQGPQETQYFGPGTRLLVL.

This chain connects TRBV11-2 to TRBJ2-2; the D call may be TRBD1 or TRBD2 (7 bases each). The length of the CDR3 is 15 residues. Germline V CDR1 and CDR2: SGHAT, FQNNGV. V dropped 5 bases and J dropped 15 bases, with 25 bases sitting between them. The CDR3 sequence: CASSARQGGTGEVFF. In nucleotides, the CDR3 is TGTGCCAGCAGCGCCCGACAGGGAGGGACCGGAGAGGTGTTTTTT.

V is TRBV14 and J is TRBJ1-2, with D tentatively TRBD1 (5 bases). There are 15 residues in the CDR3. Germline V gene lookup returns CDR1 SGHDN and CDR2 FVKESK. The CDR3 nucleotides are TGTTCCATCAGCCTTCCCGGGACGCTGACCCATGGCTACACCTTC. Protein product: CSISLPGTLTHGYTF.